The sequence of this T cell receptor (beta chain) was determined in a study of T cells expressing NK-cell markers. CDR1 MNHEY and CDR2 SMNVEV come from the germline V gene (reference sequence). This CDR3 region has 13 residues. Reanalyzing the 5' RACE reads, TCRdb keeps one entry per CDR3 protein, without DNA. The clone table shows roughly 180,000 distinct CDR3 sequences, with the ten largest holding 20% to 25%. This chain links TRBV27 with TRBJ1-1; the D gene TCRdb calls, TRBD1, cannot be checked with no DNA. The sequenced sample consisted of blood T cells: a sorted CD56 or NKG2C T cell subset, CD4+ or CD8+ T cells, or bulk PBMC T cells (not recorded which). The TCR comes from a man aged 18-70 years in good health. The CDR3 is CASSFPTGGEAFF.